This record concerns one TCR beta chain sequence. CDR3 size: 16 residues. Looked up from germline, CDR1 is SGHRS and CDR2 is YFSETQ. V shed 4 bases and J shed 1 base, with 18 bases lying between them. The data are from a study of T cell changes during pregnancy in multiple sclerosis. This table comes from immunoSEQ multiplex PCR, and its TCRdb copy is limited to in-frame clones, with some not included. This sample has approximately 68,000 clones, with roughly nine tenths found just once. The chain uses TRBV5-1 and TRBJ2-7, with a tentative D call TRBD1 (6 bases). This sequence was found in a female donor with multiple sclerosis, enrolled in a pregnancy study. The specimen was peripheral blood, collected in the second trimester of pregnancy. The CDR3 is CASSTVLGQTSYEQYF. The CDR3 DNA follows: TGCGCCAGCAGCACCGTTTTAGGACAGACATCCTACGAGCAGTACTTC.